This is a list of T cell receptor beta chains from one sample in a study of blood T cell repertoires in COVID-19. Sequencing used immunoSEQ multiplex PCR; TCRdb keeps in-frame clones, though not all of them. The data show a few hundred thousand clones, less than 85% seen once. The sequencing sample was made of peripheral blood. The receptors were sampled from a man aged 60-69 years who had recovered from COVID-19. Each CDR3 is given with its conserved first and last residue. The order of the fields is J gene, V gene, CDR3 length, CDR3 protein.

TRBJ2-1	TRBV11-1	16	CASSLGVRETGNEQFF
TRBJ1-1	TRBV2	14	CASRREEVSVEAFF
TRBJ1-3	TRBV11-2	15	CASSLAGGSGNTIYF
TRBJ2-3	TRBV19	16	CASSKTSGAGIDTQYF
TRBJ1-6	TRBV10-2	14	CASSETVYNSPLHF
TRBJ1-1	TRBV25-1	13	CASGRQGSTEAFF
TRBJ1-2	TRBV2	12	CASSADRVGYTF
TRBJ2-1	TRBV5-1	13	CASSSTSYNEQFF
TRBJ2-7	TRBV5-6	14	CASSPRAASYEQYF
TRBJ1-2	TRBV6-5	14	CASRYRQPNYGYTF
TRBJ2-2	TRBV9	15	CASSFGGLNTGELFF
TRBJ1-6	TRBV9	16	CASSGGGVDYNSPLHF
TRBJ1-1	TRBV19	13	CASSIQQGTEAFF
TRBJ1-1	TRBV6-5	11	CASVRGTEAFF
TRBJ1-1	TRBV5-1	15	CASSLAGGAGTEAFF
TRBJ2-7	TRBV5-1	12	CASFGRGHEQYF
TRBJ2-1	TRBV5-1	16	CASSFEQRGAYNEQFF